One sample yielded the 2 T cell receptor beta chains listed below, sequenced in a study of blood T cell repertoires in COVID-19 (dated by TCRdb to 2020 to 2021). The protocol used for the library was the immunoSEQ multiplex PCR assay. Held by TCRdb, this immuneACCESS table contains in-frame sequences only and omits some clones. Under half of the omission traces to an unresolved V gene where checked; the cause of the rest is unknown. Present in this sample are about 330,000 clones, 65% to 90% of which were seen just once. The ten biggest clones cover 8.5% to 12% of the sample. Sequenced: PBMCs or T cells enriched from blood (not recorded which). The origin of the receptors is a woman younger than 30 who had recovered from COVID-19.

V usage is TRBV19 and J usage is TRBJ1-1, with TRBD1 identical over 7 bases. The CDR3 length is 15 residues. Germline-derived CDR1 and CDR2 are LNHDA and SQIVND (reference sequence). The V gene end was trimmed by 4 bases and the J gene end by 1 base; junction bases not matched to a gene: 6. This CDR3 reads CASSTGTAENTEAFF. The CDR3 nucleotides read TGTGCCAGTAGTACCGGGACAGCGGAGAACACTGAAGCTTTCTTT. The full variable domain, in which reference TRBV19 and TRBJ1-1 provide the parts outside the CDR3, is DGGITQSPKYLFRKEGQNVTLSCEQNLNHDAMYWYRQDPGQGLRLIYYSQIVNDFQKGDIAEGYSVSREKKESFPLTVTSAQKNPTAFYLCASSTGTAENTEAFFGQGTRLTVV.

The gene calls are TRBV12-3 or TRBV12-4 and TRBJ1-3, with a possible D match to TRBD1 (5 bases). The V end lost 5 bases, the J end lost 7 bases, and 12 bases lay between the germline ends. CDR3 length equals 13 residues. The CDR3 loop is CASSLQGRNTIYF. The CDR3 DNA follows: TGTGCCAGCAGTCTTCAGGGTAGGAACACCATATATTTT.